This TCR beta chain was recorded in a study of neurological immune-mediated disorders. General study points: Phylogenetic grouping assigned the repertoires of 18 of 34 multiple sclerosis patients to a single related-CDR3 cluster, which may represent a signature. No CDR3 amino acid sequences were shared by expanded clones across subjects, suggesting private repertoires in all groups.

5'RACE generated cDNA with 10-nucleotide random UMIs. One entry per CDR3 protein, called by TCRdb with MiXCR from the 5' RACE reads. The sample holds fewer than 90,000 distinct CDR3 sequences; 5.2% are singletons and the top ten take just under 7.5%. Deletions cut 7 bases from V and 4 bases from J, with 13 bases between. CDR3 length: 14 residues. The V gene's germline CDR1 is MDHEN and CDR2 SYDVKM. PBMCs stored at -80 C, 2 million in total, were the source of the unsorted libraries. This clonotype was seen repeatedly, ten times or more. What it binds is unknown. This chain links TRBV28 with TRBJ1-4; a weak D match, TRBD1 (6 bases). This sequence originates from a man younger than 30 with multiple sclerosis. Material for sequencing was PBMCs. The CDR3 spells CASKPGQLNEKLFF. CDR3 bases: TGTGCCAGCAAACCCGGACAGCTTAATGAAAAACTGTTTTTT.